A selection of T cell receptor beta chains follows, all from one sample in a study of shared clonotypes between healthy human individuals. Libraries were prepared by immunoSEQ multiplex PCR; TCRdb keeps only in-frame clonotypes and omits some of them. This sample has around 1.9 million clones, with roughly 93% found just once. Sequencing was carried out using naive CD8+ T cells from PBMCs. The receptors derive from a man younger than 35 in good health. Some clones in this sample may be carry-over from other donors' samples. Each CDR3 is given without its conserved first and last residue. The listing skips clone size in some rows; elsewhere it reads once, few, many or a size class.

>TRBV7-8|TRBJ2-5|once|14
ASSPTLAGVRETQY
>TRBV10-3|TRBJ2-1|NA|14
AISGLEGGPYNEQF
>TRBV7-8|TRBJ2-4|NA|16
ASSGGLAGTLAKNIQY
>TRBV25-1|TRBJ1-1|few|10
ASTQGGTEAF
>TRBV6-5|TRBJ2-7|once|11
ASSDRGSYEQY
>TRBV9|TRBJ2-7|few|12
ASSVGLAGTEQY
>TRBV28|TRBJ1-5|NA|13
ASSRDKGLSQPQH
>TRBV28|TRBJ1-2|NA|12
ASSPRVLSYGYT
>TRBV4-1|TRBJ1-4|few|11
ASSQGQNEKLF
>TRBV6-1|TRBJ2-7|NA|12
ASSVRQGAYEQY
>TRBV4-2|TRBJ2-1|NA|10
ASSTSYNEQF
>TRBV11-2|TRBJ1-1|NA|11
ASSHPRVPEAF
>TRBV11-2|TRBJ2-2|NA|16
ASSRHDVYHLNTGELF
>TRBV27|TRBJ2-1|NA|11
ASRSFREGEQF
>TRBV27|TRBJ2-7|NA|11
ASSLGASVEQY
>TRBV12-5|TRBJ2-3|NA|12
ASGGGGSTDTQY
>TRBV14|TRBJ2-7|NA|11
ASGLAGGREQY
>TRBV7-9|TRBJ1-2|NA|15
ASSFSKGLTPVGGYT
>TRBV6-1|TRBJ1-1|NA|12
ASSATGRDVEAF
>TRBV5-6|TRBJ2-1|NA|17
ASSSSPLSSGGSGLGQF
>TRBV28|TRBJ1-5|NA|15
ASSFRAASYSNQPQH
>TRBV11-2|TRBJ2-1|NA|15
ASSYPTSGPSYNEQF
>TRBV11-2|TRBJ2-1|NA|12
ASSPLLSYNEQF
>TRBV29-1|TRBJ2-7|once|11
SALGLALPEQY
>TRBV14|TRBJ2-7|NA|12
ASSQWQGIREQY
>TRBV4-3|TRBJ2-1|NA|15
ASSQDLRTTIVNEQF
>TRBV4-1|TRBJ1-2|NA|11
ASSQLDSYGYT
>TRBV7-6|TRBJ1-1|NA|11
ASSLSRYTEAF
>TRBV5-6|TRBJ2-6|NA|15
ASTDLLFDSGANVLT
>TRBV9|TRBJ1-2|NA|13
ASSVGQLPPYGYT
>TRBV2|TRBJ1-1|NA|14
ASSEVQGWEGAEAF
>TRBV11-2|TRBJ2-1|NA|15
ASSLEGRLRTMDEQF
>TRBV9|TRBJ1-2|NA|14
ASSAPEGPGGYGYT
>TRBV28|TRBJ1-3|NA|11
ASTPDREHTIY
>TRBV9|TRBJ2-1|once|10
ASSVSSREQF
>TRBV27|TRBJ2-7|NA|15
ASSPYPSGLIIYEQY
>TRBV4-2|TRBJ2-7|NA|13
ASSLRGTYSYEQY
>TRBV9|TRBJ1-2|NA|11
ASSVMQGRGYT
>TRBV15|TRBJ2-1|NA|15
ATSGTGTSGRHNEQF
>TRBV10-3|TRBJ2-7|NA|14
AISEGLAGGLFEQY
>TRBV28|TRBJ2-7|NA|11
ASTRLADYEQY
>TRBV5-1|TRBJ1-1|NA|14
ASSFPGTGANTEAF
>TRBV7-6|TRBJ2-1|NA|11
ASSLGPYRVQF
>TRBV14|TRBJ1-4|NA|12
ASSQGSPGGPSG
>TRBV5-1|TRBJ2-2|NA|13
ASSFEATNTGELF